These 5 T cell receptor beta chains share one sample of origin, sequenced in a study of blood T cell repertoires in COVID-19. Produced via immunoSEQ multiplex PCR; TCRdb's table is partial and in-frame only. The sample yields 250,000 to 300,000 clones, about 87% seen once. Sequencing input: peripheral blood. All receptors come from a woman in her thirties or forties who had recovered from COVID-19.

The CDR3 nucleotides read TGCGCCAGCAGCCCGAGGGGACAGGGGAGGGATACGCAGTATTTT. Translating it yields CASSPRGQGRDTQYF. The rearrangement links TRBV5-1 to TRBJ2-3, with 10 bases lining up with TRBD1. The CDR3 is made up of 15 amino acids. The germline gives CDR1 SGHRS, CDR2 YFSETQ. The ends lost 4 bases at V and 6 bases at J; junction bases unmatched: 8. Based on the CDR3 plus reference TRBV5-1 and TRBJ2-3, the full variable domain is KAGVTQTPRYLIKTRGQQVTLSCSPISGHRSVSWYQQTPGQGLQFLFEYFSETQRNKGNFPGRFSGRQFSNSRSEMNVSTLELGDSALYLCASSPRGQGRDTQYFGPGTRLTVL.

The V gene is TRBV19, the J gene TRBJ2-2; 7 bases line up with TRBD2. The J segment lost 3 bases and the V segment lost 2 bases, leaving 9 bases of the junction unmatched. Germline values: CDR1 LNHDA, CDR2 SQIVND (reference sequence). This CDR3 is 17 amino acids long. The CDR3 DNA is TGTGCCAGTAGTATAAGGGAGGGCCGCCGGCACACCGGGGAGCTGTTTTTT. Residues: CASSIREGRRHTGELFF.

The chain has TRBV12-3 or TRBV12-4 and TRBJ2-5; D is ambiguous. With 4 bases removed from V and 3 bases from J, the gap between germline ends came to 6 bases. This CDR3 has 12 residues. The CDR3 here is CASSSREETQYF. DNA for the CDR3: TGTGCCAGCAGTTCAAGAGAAGAGACCCAGTACTTC.

The rearrangement joins TRBV7-9 to TRBJ1-2, with 7 bases matching TRBD1. Germline V gives CDR1 SEHNR, CDR2 FQNEAQ (reference sequence). The trim removed 2 bases at V and 5 bases at J, leaving 2 bases unmatched. This CDR3 is built from 13 residues. The CDR3 bases are TGTGCCAGCAGCTTAACAGGGGAGTATGGCTACACCTTC. Translated: CASSLTGEYGYTF.

This chain connects TRBV27 to TRBJ2-1; 9 nucleotides match TRBD1. The CDR3 has 18 amino acids. Unmatched junction bases numbered 18, after V lost 10 bases and J lost 2 bases. Germline CDR1 reads MNHEY; CDR2 reads SMNVEV (reference sequence). The CDR3 coding sequence is TGTGCCACCACCCTACAGGGGGCCTCCTCACTGACCTACAATGAGCAGTTCTTC. Translated: CATTLQGASSLTYNEQFF.